Listed here are 26 T cell receptor beta chains from one sample, sequenced in a study of post-analysis software for immune sequencing data. The antigens for these receptors are not known. Tagging with unique molecular identifiers was a feature of the TCR beta cDNA libraries. Via MiXCR, TCRdb re-called the PCR reads, giving one row per CDR3 protein. Altogether 400,000 to 500,000 distinct CDR3 sequences are present, 39% being singletons, with the ten largest covering approximately 7.1%. Study outcomes and limitations: About 5 TRBV segments appeared more often in patients than in controls, and TRBV5-6, TRBV5-1 and TRBV20-1 were among these.

Sequenced input: blood. These receptors all come from a girl under 10 years old with multiple sclerosis.

The CDR3 region is CASSQDGKTIYEQYF. The CDR3 region has the DNA TGCGCCAGCAGCCAAGACGGCAAAACGATATACGAGCAGTACTTC. The chain has TRBV4-3 and TRBJ2-7; D is unresolved. The length of the CDR3 is 15 residues. Germline V lookup: CDR1 LGHNA, CDR2 YSLEER. The V and J ends lost 0 bases and 4 bases respectively, with 13 bases between them.

CDR3 residues: CSALRVAGGDTQYF. The CDR3 DNA reads as TGCAGTGCTCTCCGGGTAGCGGGGGGAGATACGCAGTATTTT. The chain has TRBV20-1 and TRBJ2-3; 10 positions agree with TRBD2. J was trimmed by 5 bases and V by 5 bases; bases with no gene match: 7. CDR1 is DFQATT, CDR2 SNEGSKA, per germline (reference sequence). The CDR3 has 14 residues.

This sequence joins TRBV5-1 and TRBJ2-5; D remains unclear. V lost 2 bases to trimming and J lost 0 bases, with 5 bases between them. Germline V lookup: CDR1 SGHRS, CDR2 YFSETQ. CDR3 length: 13 amino acids. The CDR3 reads CASSFSDQETQYF. The CDR3 DNA sequence: TGCGCCAGCAGCTTTTCAGACCAAGAGACCCAGTACTTC.

This clonotype was found once. The chain employs TRBV7-3 and TRBJ1-1; 7 bases are shared with TRBD1. CDR3 length: 16 amino acids. The germline CDR1 and CDR2 sequences are SGHTA and FQGTGA. V gave up 5 bases and J gave up 3 bases; unmatched junction bases: 12. The DNA for the CDR3 is TGTGCCAGCAGCCCGAGGGGGACAGCCATGTACACTGAAGCTTTCTTT. As protein: CASSPRGTAMYTEAFF.

CDR3 DNA: TGTGCCATCAGGACCGGGACAGGGACCTACGAGCAGTACTTC. The encoded protein is CAIRTGTGTYEQYF. This chain uses TRBV10-3 with TRBJ2-7; 9 nucleotides agree with TRBD1. CDR1 is ENHRY and CDR2 is SYGVKD in the germline V gene. This CDR3 is built from 14 residues. J gave up 2 bases and V 6 bases, and 5 bases lay outside the gene matches.

This clonotype was counted only a few times. The V call is TRBV7-8, the J call TRBJ1-1; D perhaps matches TRBD1 (6 bases). V lost 3 bases to trimming and J lost 1 base, with 9 bases between them. Germline V gene lookup returns CDR1 SGHVS and CDR2 FQNEAQ. The CDR3 totals 14 residues. Here the CDR3 reads CASSLGAENTEAFF. The CDR3 DNA sequence: TGTGCCAGCAGCTTGGGGGCCGAGAACACTGAAGCTTTCTTT.

The J gene is TRBJ2-5, the V gene TRBV20-1; 7 positions match TRBD2. Germline values: CDR1 DFQATT, CDR2 SNEGSKA (reference sequence). The V segment lost 5 bases and the J segment 5 bases; nucleotides outside the gene matches: 8. The CDR3 totals 13 residues. In nucleotides, the CDR3 is TGCAGTGCTCTCGGACTAGGCGTGGAGACCCAGTACTTC. Its protein product is CSALGLGVETQYF.

This clonotype was seen a few times. CDR3 sequence reads: CASSEMLVYEQYF. The CDR3 DNA is TGTGCCAGCAGTGAAATGTTGGTCTACGAGCAGTACTTC. The chain has TRBV6-1 and TRBJ2-7, with D hard to call. Germline loops: CDR1 MNHNS, CDR2 SASEGT. This CDR3 is built from 13 residues. Trimming removed 2 bases from V and 3 bases from J, with 8 bases in between.

In this sample, this clonotype turned up a few times. The V gene is TRBV20-1, the J gene TRBJ2-5; TRBD2 matches at 13 bases. The CDR3 covers 15 residues. CDR1 DFQATT and CDR2 SNEGSKA come from the germline V gene (reference sequence). The ends lost 5 bases at V and 5 bases at J; junction bases unmatched: 8. CDR3 residues: CSASRTSGSTETQYF. The CDR3 nucleotides are TGCAGTGCTTCCCGGACTAGCGGGAGTACGGAGACCCAGTACTTC.

In its sample, this clonotype was seen a few times. The genes are TRBV11-2 and TRBJ2-1; 9 bases map to TRBD2. The germline CDR1 and CDR2 sequences are SGHAT and FQNNGV. The CDR3 has 15 residues. Germline trimming cut 6 bases from V and 3 bases from J; bases unmatched to any gene: 6. The CDR3 region is CASSPGTSLYNEQFF. DNA of the CDR3: TGTGCCAGCAGTCCAGGGACTAGCCTCTACAATGAGCAGTTCTTC. Drawing the rest from reference TRBV11-2 and TRBJ2-1, the complete variable domain is EAGVAQSPRYKIIEKRQSVAFWCNPISGHATLYWYQQILGQGPKLLIQFQNNGVVDDSQLPKDRFSAERLKGVDSTLKIQPAKLEDSAVYLCASSPGTSLYNEQFFGPGTRLTVL.

CDR3: CASSFGTSFSYEQYF. The CDR3 nucleotides are TGTGCCAGCAGCTTTGGGACTAGCTTTTCCTACGAGCAGTACTTC. The V and J genes are TRBV5-6 and TRBJ2-7; 9 nucleotides agree with TRBD2. V shed 2 bases, J shed 1 base, and the junction held 4 bases outside the gene matches. The CDR3 extends over 15 amino acids. Germline CDR1 reads SGHDT; CDR2 reads YYEEEE.

The chain links TRBV13 to TRBJ1-2; 9 bases align to TRBD1. Germline V gene sequence: CDR1 PRHDT, CDR2 FYEKMQ (reference sequence). The CDR3 consists of 16 residues. The V and J ends lost 5 bases and 2 bases, in that order; junction bases with no gene match: 9. CDR3 in amino acids: CASSRAGTGSNYGYTF. The CDR3 nucleotides read TGTGCCAGCAGCCGGGCGGGGACAGGGAGCAACTATGGCTACACCTTC.

The V call is TRBV3-1, the J call TRBJ2-1, with TRBD2 identical over 8 bases. The J call may be mistaken, given a closer DNA end match to TRBJ2-7. Germline V gene sequence: CDR1 LGHDT, CDR2 YNNKEL (reference sequence). The CDR3 loop spans 21 amino acids. CDR3 coding DNA: TGTGCCAGCAGCCAAGATTATGCCGGAGTGATAGCGCGGGAGGCTTACAATGAGCAGTACTTC. Translated, it gives CASSQDYAGVIAREAYNEQYF.

This sequence joins TRBV10-3 and TRBJ1-5; 8 nucleotides line up with TRBD1. Trimming at V came to 6 bases and at J to 5 bases, leaving 3 bases not matched to a gene. This CDR3 is 13 amino acids long. Germline CDR1 ENHRY, CDR2 SYGVKD. In DNA, the CDR3 is TGTGCCATCAGGGGACAGGTCGATCAGCCCCAGCATTTT. The encoded protein is CAIRGQVDQPQHF.

The V and J genes are TRBV6-5 and TRBJ1-1, with TRBD1 identical over 7 bases. There are 14 residues in the CDR3. The V and J ends lost 2 bases and 3 bases, in that order; junction bases with no gene match: 3. Looked up from germline, CDR1 is MNHEY and CDR2 is SVGAGI. The CDR3 reads CASSYHDRDTEAFF. The CDR3 DNA sequence: TGTGCCAGCAGTTACCACGACAGGGACACTGAAGCTTTCTTT.

This clonotype was detected once. This chain joins TRBV20-1 and TRBJ2-7; 11 positions match TRBD2. Germline CDR1 DFQATT, CDR2 SNEGSKA (reference sequence). The CDR3 runs 14 residues. V lost 6 bases, J lost 2 bases, and 6 bases stayed unmatched. The CDR3 loop is CSAPLAGGTYEQYF. CDR3 sequence (DNA): TGCAGTGCCCCCCTAGCGGGGGGAACCTACGAGCAGTACTTC.

The rearrangement uses TRBV28 and TRBJ2-1; D not resolved. Germline loops: CDR1 MDHEN, CDR2 SYDVKM. V was pared by 4 bases and J by 10 bases, with 14 bases between. This CDR3 has 13 amino acids. CDR3 sequence: CASSSFETPEQFF. CDR3 sequence (DNA): TGTGCCAGCAGTTCGTTCGAGACGCCAGAGCAGTTCTTC.

V usage is TRBV7-9 and J usage is TRBJ2-1, with D unclear. With the DNA end fitting TRBJ2-7 better, the J assignment may be wrong. Per the germline V gene, CDR1 is SEHNR and CDR2 is FQNEAQ (reference sequence). The length of the CDR3 is 16 residues. The CDR3 DNA reads TGTGCCAGCAGCTTACTCCTGTTTGGAACCTACAATGAGCAGTACTTC. It yields the protein CASSLLLFGTYNEQYF.

The gene calls are TRBV29-1 and TRBJ1-2; D is undetermined. The V gene lost 8 bases and the J gene lost 4 bases, with 14 bases spanning the gap. The V gene's germline CDR1 is SQVTM and CDR2 ANQGSEA. CDR3 length: 12 amino acids. DNA of the CDR3: TGCAGCAGCGGAGGGCAGAGCTATGGCTACACCTTC. Translated: CSSGGQSYGYTF. Full variable domain (outside the CDR3, taken from reference TRBV29-1 and TRBJ1-2): SAVISQKPSRDICQRGTSLTIQCQVDSQVTMMFWYRQQPGQSLTLIATANQGSEATYESGFVIDKFPISRPNLTFSTLTVSNMSPEDSSIYLCSSGGQSYGYTFGSGTRLTVV.

The chain carries TRBV29-1 and TRBJ2-3; TRBD2 matches 10 bases. Germline V gene data show CDR1 as SQVTM and CDR2 as ANQGSEA. J was trimmed by 1 base and V by 5 bases; bases with no gene match: 3. This CDR3 has 14 amino acids. The CDR3 coding sequence is TGCAGCGTTAGCGGGAGGGCCGGCACAGATACGCAGTATTTT. Protein sequence: CSVSGRAGTDTQYF.

This clonotype was observed a handful of times. The genes are TRBV10-3 and TRBJ2-5; 7 positions agree with TRBD2. The J call may be in error: the DNA end matches TRBJ2-7 better. Germline-derived CDR1 and CDR2 are ENHRY and SYGVKD. The CDR3 totals 14 residues. In nucleotides, the CDR3 is TGTGCCATCAGTCCTAGCGGTACCTCCTACGAGCAGTACTTC. Residues: CAISPSGTSYEQYF.

The V call is TRBV4-2, the J call TRBJ2-3; 10 bases are shared with TRBD2. The germline V gene encodes CDR1 LGHNA and CDR2 YNFKEQ. Trimming cost V 0 bases and J 9 bases; bases outside gene matches: 6. This CDR3 comprises 15 residues. The CDR3 region has the DNA TGTGCCAGCAGCCAAGATCTAGCGGGAGTGATGACGCAGTATTTT. Encoded protein: CASSQDLAGVMTQYF.

This clonotype was recorded a few times. This sequence joins TRBV7-6 and TRBJ2-1, with 7 nucleotides matching TRBD2. The germline V gene has CDR1 SGHVS and CDR2 FNYEAQ. J lost 9 bases, V lost 2 bases, and 16 bases had no gene match. The CDR3 contains 17 residues. The CDR3 loop is CASSLLGGRAIRGEQFF. The CDR3 DNA reads as TGTGCCAGCAGCTTACTAGGTGGGAGGGCGATAAGGGGTGAGCAGTTCTTC.

CDR3 in amino acids: CASSGTSGKTQYF. The CDR3, as DNA: TGTGCCAGCAGCGGGACTAGCGGGAAGACCCAGTACTTC. The V gene is TRBV6-2 or TRBV6-3, the J gene TRBJ2-7; 13 nucleotides line up with TRBD2. Judging by the DNA end, TRBJ2-5 fits better; the J call may be wrong. Germline values: CDR1 MNHEY, CDR2 SVGEGT. The CDR3 contains 13 residues.

This clonotype has just a few counts. The chain joins TRBV11-2 to TRBJ2-1, with TRBD2 as a possible D gene (6 bases). Trimming stripped 0 bases from V and 3 bases from J, with 18 bases between. The CDR3 runs to 18 residues. CDR1 SGHAT and CDR2 FQNNGV come from the germline V gene. In DNA form, the CDR3 reads TGTGCCAGCAGCTTAGATCCGGGTAGCGGCCTAATCTACAATGAGCAGTTCTTC. As protein: CASSLDPGSGLIYNEQFF.

The chain uses TRBV19 and TRBJ2-7; TRBD2 matches at 8 bases. The CDR3 runs to 15 residues. Losses at the gene ends were 2 bases for V and 5 bases for J; bases not matched to a gene: 8. In germline, CDR1 is LNHDA, CDR2 SQIVND (reference sequence). CDR3 coding DNA: TGTGCCAGTAGTATACCGCGGGGGGCACCTCACGAGCAGTACTTC. Its protein is CASSIPRGAPHEQYF.